This TCR beta chain was recovered during a study of cytomegalovirus exposure and HLA in healthy donors. General study findings and limits: What TCR beta sequences reportedly achieved was accurate prediction of HLA-A and HLA-B alleles in most subjects. As a later analysis showed, a missense DCLRE1C variant was linked to trimming of TCR beta V- and J-genes. Later work showed greater clonal expansion in HLA-associated TCR beta chains than in equally common others.

The donors were healthy bone marrow donors. Note on this clone: Its target is not known.

Vbeta (60) and Jbeta (13) primers were used in the PCR. Profiling relied on immunoSEQ multiplex PCR, and the TCRdb table lists in-frame clones only, not all of them. The sample has about 190,000 clones, over 60% seen once. The TCR originated in a man aged 30 to 39 in good health and CMV-seropositive. Sequencing was performed on PBMCs.

In nucleotides, the CDR3 is TGTGCCAGCAGCCCTGGACTAGTCAAGGAGCAGTTCTTC. This encodes CASSPGLVKEQFF. V is TRBV9 and J is TRBJ2-1, with TRBD2 identical over 7 bases. CDR1 and CDR2 from the germline V gene are SGDLS and YYNGEE. This CDR3 spans 13 amino acids. Trimming removed 4 bases from V and 10 bases from J; junction bases left unmatched: 8.